This T cell receptor beta chain was captured in a study of Graves' ophthalmopathy and Graves' hyperthyroidism. Whole-study results and caveats: Ophthalmopathy and stable hyperthyroidism were discriminated by a 13-signature model, with around 88% sensitivity and around 77% specificity. Predictions made by the model for ophthalmopathy progression reached 65% to 71% sensitivity and 72% to 85% specificity.

Using RNA transcripts, the TCR beta CDR3 regions were amplified. Amplification began with first-round RT-PCR using HTBI primers, then second-round multiplex PCR was performed. TCRdb reanalysed the multiplex PCR reads using MiXCR and keeps one entry per CDR3 protein. The data contain just over 400,000 distinct CDR3 sequences, under 25% of them seen just once; the ten biggest clones take up 2.5% to 3.5%. Clinical symptoms, serum thyroxine, TRAb, thyroid ultrasound and orbital computed tomography determined diagnosis. From fresh peripheral blood, 8 to 10 ml in volume, the PBMCs were obtained. With 3 bases removed from V and 0 bases from J, the gap between germline ends came to 9 bases. Germline lookup yields CDR1 DFQATT and CDR2 SNEGSKA (reference sequence). The CDR3 extends over 15 amino acids. This clonotype was counted at least ten times. The antigen remains undetermined.

The specimen sequenced was peripheral blood. The receptor comes from a woman younger than 35 with stable Graves' hyperthyroidism. The chain links TRBV20-1 to TRBJ2-6; tentatively, D is TRBD1 (6 bases). CDR3 in amino acids: CSARGTPSGANVLTF. CDR3 DNA sequence: TGCAGTGCTAGGGGGACACCCTCTGGGGCCAACGTCCTGACTTTC.